This passage covers 7 T cell receptor beta chains from one sample sequenced in a study of blood T cell repertoires in COVID-19. Data came from immunoSEQ multiplex PCR; TCRdb stores just in-frame clones and leaves some out. The sample lists 20,000 to 25,000 clones; around 80% were seen once. What was sequenced was peripheral blood. The receptor set was obtained from a man aged 60 to 69 with active COVID-19.

The chain employs TRBV7-9 and TRBJ2-5; 14 bases map to TRBD2. This CDR3 has 16 residues. V dropped 5 bases and J dropped 5; count of bases not matched to a gene: 7. Germline CDR1 and CDR2: SEHNR and FQNEAQ (reference sequence). CDR3 bases: TGTGCCAGCAGCAGTGGGACTAGCGGGAGACGGGAGACCCAGTACTTC. It translates to CASSSGTSGRRETQYF.

This chain joins TRBV19 and TRBJ2-3, with a possible D match to TRBD2 (7 bases). This CDR3 contains 15 residues. CDR1 is LNHDA and CDR2 is SQIVND in the germline V gene (reference sequence). The V end was cut by 9 bases, the J end by 4 bases, with 20 bases between. The CDR3 loop reads CASQTAGAGSDTQYF. CDR3 bases: TGTGCCAGCCAGACGGCGGGGGCGGGTTCAGATACGCAGTATTTT.

Many counts were recorded for this clone. The chain employs TRBV27 and TRBJ1-6, with D perhaps matching TRBD1 (5 bases). The CDR3 totals 13 residues. Per the germline V gene, CDR1 is MNHEY and CDR2 is SMNVEV (reference sequence). The V gene lost 10 bases and the J gene lost 7 bases, with 14 bases spanning the gap. The CDR3, as DNA: TGTGCCACTCGAGACAGCCTAAATTCACCCCTCCACTTT. Residues: CATRDSLNSPLHF.

This clone is medium-sized by share. This chain uses TRBV4-1 with TRBJ1-1; D possibly corresponds to TRBD1 (6 bases). CDR1 is MGHRA and CDR2 is YSYEKL in the germline V gene. The CDR3 has 13 residues. The V end lost 11 bases, the J end lost 7 bases, and 20 bases lay between the germline ends. CDR3 bases: TGCGCCGCAGCCTACGGGGGGGGCGGTGAAGCTTTCTTT. Translating it yields CAAAYGGGGEAFF.

The chain has TRBV29-1 and TRBJ2-1, with 7 bases that match TRBD2. V dropped 7 bases and J dropped 6; count of bases not matched to a gene: 12. This CDR3 spans 14 amino acids. The germline gives CDR1 SQVTM, CDR2 ANQGSEA. CDR3 DNA: TGCAGCGCCCGGACTAGGTGGCCGGGCAATGAGCAGTTCTTC. It encodes CSARTRWPGNEQFF.

The gene calls are TRBV27 and TRBJ2-7, with 9 positions matching TRBD2. Germline CDR1 is MNHEY and CDR2 is SMNVEV (reference sequence). Unmatched junction bases numbered 2, after V lost 6 bases and J lost 2 bases. The CDR3 spans 13 residues. The CDR3 loop reads CASRIAGAYEQYF. In nucleotides, the CDR3 is TGTGCCAGCAGAATAGCGGGGGCCTACGAGCAGTACTTC.

The sample holds a few counts of this clone. This sequence joins TRBV7-6 and TRBJ2-1; no reliable D call. The germline V gene encodes CDR1 SGHVS and CDR2 FNYEAQ. The V end lost 0 bases, the J end lost 2 bases, and 11 bases lay between the germline ends. The CDR3 extends over 16 amino acids. The CDR3: CASSLAAAATYNEQFF. The CDR3 DNA reads TGTGCCAGCAGCTTAGCGGCGGCGGCTACCTACAATGAGCAGTTCTTC.